These 24 T cell receptor beta chains came from one sample sequenced in a study of blood T cells in healthy people across ages. Next came a second PCR, run for roughly 7 to 12 cycles, which used a sample-barcoded 5' primer along with a J-beta primer mix. TCRdb re-derived calls from the 5' RACE reads in MiXCR, one entry per CDR3 protein. The table shows roughly 1.4 million distinct CDR3 sequences, with approximately 59% occurring only once. Material for sequencing was blood. Source of these receptors: a man aged 18 to 30 in good health.

This clonotype showed up just a few times. This chain uses TRBV7-2 with TRBJ2-3; no reliable D call. CDR1 and CDR2 (germline): SGHTA, FQGNSA. The CDR3 totals 15 residues. Trimming left V 0 bases short and J 2 bases short, with 9 bases between. The CDR3 sequence: CASSLAGFYTDTQYF. The CDR3 nucleotides read TGTGCCAGCAGCTTAGCGGGATTTTACACAGATACGCAGTATTTT.

This clonotype has just one count. This chain links TRBV15 with TRBJ2-1; 9 bases are shared with TRBD2. Per the germline V gene, CDR1 is LNHNV and CDR2 is YYDKDF (reference sequence). V trimming: 1 base; J trimming: 5 bases; junction bases outside the gene matches: 6. The CDR3 extends over 16 amino acids. The CDR3 is CATSRGGRGGNNEQFF. CDR3 nucleotides: TGTGCCACCAGCAGAGGGGGGCGGGGGGGCAACAATGAGCAGTTCTTC. Filled out from reference TRBV15 and TRBJ2-1, the complete variable domain reads DAMVIQNPRYQVTQFGKPVTLSCSQTLNHNVMYWYQQKSSQAPKLLFHYYDKDFNNEADTPDNFQSRRPNTSFCFLDIRSPGLGDTAMYLCATSRGGRGGNNEQFFGPGTRLTVL.

This chain joins TRBV29-1 and TRBJ1-1; unclear D gene. The CDR3 runs 13 residues. The germline V gene encodes CDR1 SQVTM and CDR2 ANQGSEA. Between the trimmed V and J ends, which lost 2 bases and 7 bases, there was a span of 14 bases. The CDR3 sequence: CSVELGPEGEAFF. The CDR3 DNA reads TGCAGCGTTGAATTAGGACCAGAAGGTGAAGCTTTCTTT.

This chain joins TRBV12-5 and TRBJ2-1; 11 bases align to TRBD2. Germline trimming cut 8 bases from V and 3 bases from J; bases unmatched to any gene: 3. This CDR3 is built from 14 residues. The germline V gene has CDR1 LGHNT and CDR2 FRNRAP. CDR3 loop: CASIAGGYYNEQFF. CDR3 nucleotides: TGTGCTAGTATAGCGGGAGGGTACTACAATGAGCAGTTCTTC.

This clonotype was observed once. The rearrangement links TRBV7-2 to TRBJ2-2; D tentatively fits TRBD1 or TRBD2 (5 bases each). V was clipped by 5 bases and J by 4 bases, with 11 bases between them. This CDR3 region has 14 residues. Germline assignment: CDR1 SGHTA and CDR2 FQGNSA. CDR3 amino acids: CASSPLGPTGELFF. CDR3 in DNA: TGTGCCAGCAGCCCCCTGGGACCCACCGGGGAGCTGTTTTTT.

V and J are TRBV14 and TRBJ1-2; D remains unclear. The ends were cut back, 1 base at V and 6 bases at J, with 9 bases in the middle. The germline gives CDR1 SGHDN, CDR2 FVKESK. The CDR3 loop spans 13 amino acids. CDR3 loop: CASSQVVGNGYTF. CDR3 nucleotides: TGTGCCAGCAGCCAAGTCGTGGGCAATGGCTACACCTTC. The full variable domain, in which reference TRBV14 and TRBJ1-2 provide the parts outside the CDR3, is EAGVTQFPSHSVIEKGQTVTLRCDPISGHDNLYWYRRVMGKEIKFLLHFVKESKQDESGMPNNRFLAERTGGTYSTLKVQPAELEDSGVYFCASSQVVGNGYTFGSGTRLTVV.

This sequence joins TRBV6-1 and TRBJ1-2; D perhaps matches TRBD1 (5 bases). Germline V CDR1 and CDR2: MNHNS, SASEGT. V lost 3 bases and J 2 bases, leaving 13 bases between the germline ends. The CDR3 loop spans 15 amino acids. Here the CDR3 reads CASSELGLENYGYTF. Here the CDR3 DNA reads TGTGCCAGCAGTGAGTTGGGGCTGGAGAACTATGGCTACACCTTC.

This clonotype has more than one count but fewer than ten. The chain links TRBV12-3 or TRBV12-4 to TRBJ2-4, with a tentative D call TRBD2 (5 bases). V was clipped by 3 bases and J by 1 base, with 16 bases between them. The CDR3 is 17 amino acids. The CDR3, as DNA: TGTGCCAGCAGTTTTAATATTGGGAGAGGGGCCAAAAACATTCAGTACTTC. Encoded protein: CASSFNIGRGAKNIQYF.

This chain uses TRBV6-1 with TRBJ2-5, with D possibly matching TRBD1 (6 bases). V gave up 2 bases and J gave up 10 bases, with 11 bases separating them. Germline V CDR1 and CDR2: MNHNS, SASEGT. The CDR3 runs 12 residues. CDR3 DNA: TGTGCCAGCAGTGAACACCGGGACAACCAGTACTTC. Translating it yields CASSEHRDNQYF.

This chain connects TRBV28 to TRBJ2-5; no firm D call. Germline-derived CDR1 and CDR2 are MDHEN and SYDVKM. The CDR3 is made up of 14 amino acids. V was trimmed by 2 bases and J by 1 base, leaving 8 bases between them. CDR3: CASSLRRSQETQYF. In nucleotides, the CDR3 is TGTGCCAGCAGTTTACGGAGATCCCAAGAGACCCAGTACTTC.

CDR3 DNA: TGTGCCATCGGAAAACAGGTACACAATCGTAAAGAGACCCAGTACTTC. Its protein is CAIGKQVHNRKETQYF. The V and J genes are TRBV10-3 and TRBJ2-5; D perhaps matches TRBD1 (5 bases). Trimming cost V 8 bases and J 3 bases, with 22 bases left between them. The CDR3 consists of 16 residues. Germline values: CDR1 ENHRY, CDR2 SYGVKD.

The rearrangement links TRBV29-1 to TRBJ1-1; a weak D match, TRBD1 (5 bases). The CDR3 contains 10 residues. V was shortened by 6 bases and J by 4 bases, with 6 bases between the two germline ends. Germline V CDR1 and CDR2: SQVTM, ANQGSEA. The CDR3 DNA reads TGCAGCGTACAGGTCACTGAAGCTTTCTTT. As protein: CSVQVTEAFF.

The table lists this clonotype with a few counts. The chain employs TRBV6-6 and TRBJ2-7; a weak D match, TRBD2 (6 bases). The germline V and J ends were trimmed by 7 bases and 2 bases, with 12 bases remaining between them. The germline V gene encodes CDR1 MNHNY and CDR2 SVGAGI (reference sequence). This CDR3 has 13 amino acids. In nucleotides, the CDR3 is TGTGCCAGCAATATGGGAGGTCCCTACGAGCAGTACTTC. Its translation: CASNMGGPYEQYF.

The table lists this clonotype with a few counts. This chain connects TRBV13 to TRBJ2-7; 12 bases agree with TRBD2. The CDR3 contains 15 residues. Germline values: CDR1 PRHDT, CDR2 FYEKMQ (reference sequence). J was trimmed by 2 bases and V by 2 bases; bases with no gene match: 1. The CDR3 region has the DNA TGTGCCAGCAGCTTAACTAGCGGGGGGACCTACGAGCAGTACTTC. It codes for CASSLTSGGTYEQYF.

J is TRBJ2-5 and V is TRBV5-6; 8 bases line up with TRBD1. After removal of 4 bases from V and 5 bases from J, the junction contained 10 bases not matched to a gene. The CDR3 runs to 15 residues. The germline V gene encodes CDR1 SGHDT and CDR2 YYEEEE. The CDR3 reads CASSGDRGWEETQYF. The DNA for the CDR3 is TGTGCCAGCAGCGGAGACAGGGGTTGGGAGGAGACCCAGTACTTC.

J is TRBJ1-4 and V is TRBV2, with D unclear. Germline lookup yields CDR1 SNHLY and CDR2 FYNNEI. Trimming cost V 6 bases and J 6 bases, with 11 bases left between them. This CDR3 spans 13 amino acids. The CDR3 DNA reads TGTGCCAGCAGGAGTTCGGCTTATGAAAAACTGTTTTTT. Its protein product is CASRSSAYEKLFF.

This sequence joins TRBV9 and TRBJ2-1; TRBD1 agrees at 7 bases. Germline CDR1 reads SGDLS; CDR2 reads YYNGEE. V shed 3 bases, J shed 0 bases, and the junction held 9 bases outside the gene matches. This CDR3 region has 17 residues. The CDR3 DNA sequence: TGTGCCAGCAGCGCGTCTCTGACAGGGAGCTCCTACAATGAGCAGTTCTTC. Encoded protein: CASSASLTGSSYNEQFF.

The table lists this clonotype with a few counts. This chain links TRBV9 with TRBJ2-5, with a possible D match to TRBD1 (5 bases). The better agreement between TRBJ2-7 and the DNA end casts doubt on the J call. The CDR3 totals 14 residues. CDR1 is SGDLS, CDR2 YYNGEE, per germline. CDR3 coding DNA: TGTGCCAGCAGCCCCCGACAGAATAGTTACGAGCAGTACTTC. This sequence encodes CASSPRQNSYEQYF.

This clonotype was observed once. This rearrangement joins TRBV9 to TRBJ1-2; no clear D gene. The CDR3 length is 12 residues. V dropped 5 bases and J dropped 13 bases, with 18 bases sitting between them. From germline, CDR1 is SGDLS and CDR2 YYNGEE. CDR3 DNA sequence: TGTGCCAGCAGTCGCCCTAACGAGGGTCCCACCTTC. Its protein product is CASSRPNEGPTF.

V gene TRBV12-3 or TRBV12-4 combines with J gene TRBJ2-2; unclear D gene. V was cut by 6 bases and J by 0 bases, with 11 bases left in between. This CDR3 is built from 15 residues. The CDR3: CASRPSEANTGELFF. The DNA of the CDR3 is TGTGCCAGCAGGCCGAGCGAGGCGAACACCGGGGAGCTGTTTTTT.

The rearrangement uses TRBV5-1 and TRBJ2-1, with 10 bases aligning to TRBD2. The trim removed 1 base at V and 10 bases at J, leaving 5 bases unmatched. The CDR3 is made up of 14 amino acids. Per germline, CDR1 SGHRS and CDR2 YFSETQ. The CDR3 reads CASSLLAGDGEQFF. The CDR3 nucleotides read TGCGCCAGCAGCTTGCTAGCGGGGGACGGGGAGCAGTTCTTC.

This rearrangement joins TRBV7-8 to TRBJ2-5; D not certain. V lost 5 bases, J lost 4 bases, and 14 bases lay in between. Germline lookup yields CDR1 SGHVS and CDR2 FQNEAQ. CDR3 size: 14 residues. CDR3 in DNA: TGTGCCAGCAGCGGGATTTGGGCAGGAGAGACCCAGTACTTC. This codes for CASSGIWAGETQYF.

V is TRBV5-1 and J is TRBJ2-1, with 13 bases lining up with TRBD2. The J segment lost 7 bases and the V segment lost 5 bases, leaving 12 bases of the junction unmatched. This CDR3 is built from 17 residues. Germline CDR1 and CDR2: SGHRS and YFSETQ. CDR3 nucleotides: TGCGCCAGCAGTATGGGACTAGCGGGACAAGTCGTAAATGAGCAGTTCTTC. Amino acid sequence: CASSMGLAGQVVNEQFF.

This chain connects TRBV27 to TRBJ2-1; 8 nucleotides match TRBD2. CDR1 and CDR2 from the germline V gene are MNHEY and SMNVEV (reference sequence). The CDR3 is made up of 16 amino acids. Losses at the gene ends were 3 bases for V and 8 bases for J; bases not matched to a gene: 12. In DNA form, the CDR3 reads TGTGCCAGCAGTTTTGAGGCGGGGGGTCTCGGGGATGAGCAGTTCTTC. Protein product: CASSFEAGGLGDEQFF.